These 3 T cell receptor beta chains were sequenced from one sample in a study of blood T cell repertoires in COVID-19. Libraries were prepared by immunoSEQ multiplex PCR; TCRdb keeps only in-frame clonotypes and omits some of them. The profile shows 120,000 to 150,000 clones, around 87% of them singletons. Source material: PBMCs or T cells enriched from blood (not recorded which). The source of these receptors is a woman under 40 with acute COVID-19.

The chain uses TRBV5-6 and TRBJ2-1, with a tentative D call TRBD2 (5 bases). The CDR3 is 14 amino acids. Trimming took off 6 bases at V and 6 bases at J, with 16 bases between the two ends. CDR1 is SGHDT, CDR2 YYEEEE, per germline. The CDR3 sequence is CASTFSRAVNEQFF. For the CDR3, the DNA is TGTGCCAGCACGTTTTCGAGGGCCGTCAATGAGCAGTTCTTC.

As to this clone: Other DNA sequences of this sample code for an identical CDR3. This chain uses TRBV18 with TRBJ2-5; D is undetermined. This CDR3 contains 13 residues. Germline V gene lookup returns CDR1 KGHSH and CDR2 LQKENI. Between the trimmed V and J ends, which lost 2 bases and 2 bases, there was a span of 6 bases. The CDR3 nucleotides read TGTGCCAGCTCACCAGGCAGACAAGAGACCCAGTACTTC. Translation: CASSPGRQETQYF.

The rearrangement links TRBV12-5 to TRBJ1-1, with TRBD1 identical over 7 bases. Germline CDR1 and CDR2: LGHNT and FRNRAP. After removal of 2 bases from V and 4 bases from J, the junction contained 1 base not matched to a gene. The CDR3 sequence is 13 residues long. CDR3 protein: CASGLQGGTEAFF. The CDR3 DNA is TGTGCTAGTGGTTTGCAGGGGGGCACTGAAGCTTTCTTT. Full variable domain (outside the CDR3, taken from reference TRBV12-5 and TRBJ1-1): DARVTQTPRHKVTEMGQEVTMRCQPILGHNTVFWYRQTMMQGLELLAYFRNRAPLDDSGMPKDRFSAEMPDATLATLKIQPSEPRDSAVYFCASGLQGGTEAFFGQGTRLTVV.